This T cell receptor beta chain was identified in a study of blood T cell repertoires in COVID-19. Whole-study context: Specimens from acute and convalescent COVID-19 originated in the United States, Italy and Spain. Sources were T cells, B-cell-depleted T cells, or PBMCs; the material itself was cDNA or gDNA.

As handled by the study authors: Reference gene primer amplification in the assay estimated nucleated cell counts. Libraries were prepared by immunoSEQ multiplex PCR; TCRdb keeps only in-frame clonotypes and omits some of them. That table furnishes V, J and clone size, whereas the DNA furnished D and trimming. Found here are about 220,000 clones, roughly four fifths of them singletons; the top ten hold 2% to 2.5%. There are 17 residues in the CDR3. Trimming cost V 6 bases and J 1 base, with 21 bases left between them. Germline loops: CDR1 LNHDA, CDR2 SQIVND (reference sequence). The chain employs TRBV19 and TRBJ1-1, with D maybe TRBD1 (6 bases). Sequencing input: peripheral blood. The clonotype originates from a woman aged 60-75 years with acute or convalescent COVID-19. The CDR3 bases are TGTGCCAGTAGATCCGCCCCCCGGGGGGCCGAGAACACTGAAGCTTTCTTT. Translating it yields CASRSAPRGAENTEAFF. The full variable domain, in which reference TRBV19 and TRBJ1-1 provide the parts outside the CDR3, is DGGITQSPKYLFRKEGQNVTLSCEQNLNHDAMYWYRQDPGQGLRLIYYSQIVNDFQKGDIAEGYSVSREKKESFPLTVTSAQKNPTAFYLCASRSAPRGAENTEAFFGQGTRLTVV.